One sample yielded the 25 T cell receptor beta chains listed below, sequenced in a study of blood T cell repertoires in COVID-19. Generated by immunoSEQ multiplex PCR, the TCRdb table keeps only in-frame clones and is missing some. This table holds approximately 360,000 clones, about 87% found once. The sample was PBMCs or T cells enriched from blood (not recorded which). Receptors were obtained from a middle-aged man in a cohort exposed to, infected with or recovered from COVID-19 (not recorded which).

The rearrangement uses TRBV7-8 and TRBJ2-1; D is possibly TRBD2 (5 bases). V lost 1 base and J 5 bases, leaving 9 bases between the germline ends. The germline gives CDR1 SGHVS, CDR2 FQNEAQ. The CDR3 extends over 14 amino acids. This CDR3 is CASSLGTGNNEQFF. The CDR3 DNA sequence: TGTGCCAGCAGCTTAGGGACTGGGAACAATGAGCAGTTCTTC.

The chain combines TRBV11-3 with TRBJ2-5; no clear D. Germline CDR1 SGHNT, CDR2 YENEEA. The CDR3 totals 13 residues. V was shortened by 1 base and J by 2 bases, with 5 bases between the two germline ends. The CDR3: CASSLGQQETQYF. The CDR3 DNA reads as TGTGCCAGCAGCTTAGGGCAACAAGAGACCCAGTACTTC.

V gene TRBV11-3 combines with J gene TRBJ2-7; 12 positions match TRBD2. In germline, CDR1 is SGHNT, CDR2 YENEEA. The V and J ends lost 1 base and 7 bases, in that order; junction bases with no gene match: 5. The CDR3 covers 15 residues. Here the CDR3 DNA reads TGTGCCAGCAGCTTAGGACTAGCGGGAGAGAAGGAGCAGTACTTC. It translates to CASSLGLAGEKEQYF. Using reference TRBV11-3 and TRBJ2-7 for the parts outside the CDR3, the full variable domain is EAGVVQSPRYKIIEKKQPVAFWCNPISGHNTLYWYLQNLGQGPELLIRYENEEAVDDSQLPKDRFSAERLKGVDSTLKIQPAELGDSAVYLCASSLGLAGEKEQYFGPGTRLTVT.

The chain is built from TRBV11-2 and TRBJ1-6; TRBD1 might be the D (6 bases). Germline assignment: CDR1 SGHAT and CDR2 FQNNGV. CDR3 length equals 14 residues. The ends were cut back, 5 bases at V and 4 bases at J, with 9 bases in the middle. CDR3 bases: TGTGCCAGCAGCGTAACAGGGTATAATTCACCCCTCCACTTT. Translation: CASSVTGYNSPLHF.

The V and J genes are TRBV29-1 and TRBJ1-1; D unresolved. Per germline, CDR1 SQVTM and CDR2 ANQGSEA. CDR3 size: 11 residues. The ends were cut back, 6 bases at V and 5 bases at J, with 10 bases in the middle. The chain's CDR3 is CSVRERTEAFF. DNA for the CDR3: TGCAGCGTACGCGAGAGGACTGAAGCTTTCTTT.

This clone was picked up a small number of times. The rearrangement uses TRBV6-5 and TRBJ1-5; D uncertain. Germline CDR1 MNHEY, CDR2 SVGAGI. V was shortened by 0 bases and J by 0 bases, with 3 bases between the two germline ends. The CDR3 spans 14 residues. DNA of the CDR3: TGTGCCAGCAGTTACTCGGCTAGCAATCAGCCCCAGCATTTT. As protein: CASSYSASNQPQHF.

The chain recombines TRBV28 with TRBJ1-5; TRBD1 might be the D (6 bases). Trimming took 3 bases from V and 5 from J, leaving 14 bases between them. This CDR3 comprises 15 residues. Germline V gives CDR1 MDHEN, CDR2 SYDVKM. The CDR3 spells CASSFDRTVDQPQHF. The CDR3 bases are TGTGCCAGCAGTTTCGATCGGACAGTTGATCAGCCCCAGCATTTT.

This clone appeared once. This sequence joins TRBV14 and TRBJ2-7; TRBD1 is a possible D gene (6 bases). Trimming removed 1 base at V and 3 bases at J, with 10 bases between. The CDR3 totals 14 residues. CDR1 is SGHDN and CDR2 is FVKESK in the germline V gene. The CDR3 protein is CASSQGGRGYEQYF. Written as DNA, the CDR3 is TGTGCCAGCAGCCAAGGCGGCAGGGGCTACGAGCAGTACTTC.

The chain is built from TRBV28 and TRBJ1-5; D gene uncertain. The V gene's germline CDR1 is MDHEN and CDR2 SYDVKM. The CDR3 loop spans 15 amino acids. The germline V and J ends were trimmed by 8 bases and 0 bases, with 14 bases remaining between them. CDR3 in amino acids: CASQSGGNSNQPQHF. The CDR3 DNA reads as TGTGCCAGCCAAAGCGGCGGGAATAGCAATCAGCCCCAGCATTTT.

The rearrangement links TRBV7-9 to TRBJ2-3, with 10 bases matching TRBD2. V gave up 0 bases and J gave up 5 bases; unmatched junction bases: 8. This CDR3 is built from 17 residues. Germline CDR1 SEHNR, CDR2 FQNEAQ (reference sequence). The CDR3 spells CASSLALLAGEQDTQYF. The DNA for the CDR3 is TGTGCCAGCAGCTTAGCGCTCCTAGCGGGAGAGCAAGATACGCAGTATTTT. Variable domain in full (rest from reference TRBV7-9 and TRBJ2-3): DTGVSQNPRHKITKRGQNVTFRCDPISEHNRLYWYRQTLGQGPEFLTYFQNEAQLEKSRLLSDRFSAERPKGSFSTLEIQRTEQGDSAMYLCASSLALLAGEQDTQYFGPGTRLTVL.

J is TRBJ1-1 and V is TRBV27; D possibly corresponds to TRBD1 (5 bases). V gave up 5 bases and J gave up 4 bases, with 17 bases separating them. The CDR3 sequence is 15 residues long. CDR1 is MNHEY and CDR2 is SMNVEV in the germline V gene (reference sequence). The CDR3 nucleotides are TGTGCCAGCAGTCAACCGGGACGGCGGGGCACTGAAGCTTTCTTT. Its translation is CASSQPGRRGTEAFF.

The chain combines TRBV7-9 with TRBJ2-3; D is unresolved. This CDR3 has 11 amino acids. V was pared by 5 bases and J by 5 bases, with 5 bases between. Germline assignment: CDR1 SEHNR and CDR2 FQNEAQ (reference sequence). The CDR3 DNA reads as TGTGCCAGCAGCCCACAAGATACGCAGTATTTT. Protein sequence: CASSPQDTQYF.

The chain recombines TRBV5-1 with TRBJ1-1; maybe TRBD1 (5 bases). The ends were cut back, 1 base at V and 7 bases at J, with 14 bases in the middle. The CDR3 extends over 14 amino acids. CDR1 and CDR2 (germline): SGHRS, YFSETQ. CDR3 in amino acids: CASSLSLGGGEAFF. The DNA for the CDR3 is TGCGCCAGCAGCTTGTCCTTGGGGGGTGGTGAAGCTTTCTTT.

The chain carries TRBV6-5 and TRBJ2-7; TRBD1 matches at 8 bases. V lost 6 bases to trimming and J lost 3 bases; unmatched junction nucleotides: 4. Germline V gene sequence: CDR1 MNHEY, CDR2 SVGAGI. This CDR3 has 13 amino acids. In DNA, the CDR3 is TGTGCCAGCAGACGACAGGGGAGCTACGAGCAGTACTTC. This codes for CASRRQGSYEQYF.

This chain links TRBV7-6 with TRBJ2-2; D is possibly TRBD2 (5 bases). The germline gives CDR1 SGHVS, CDR2 FNYEAQ. Trimming took off 2 bases at V and 2 bases at J, with 6 bases between the two ends. This CDR3 is 14 amino acids long. CDR3 region: CASSLSGNTGELFF. As DNA, the CDR3 is TGTGCCAGCAGCTTATCGGGAAACACCGGGGAGCTGTTTTTT. The full variable domain, its missing parts supplied by reference TRBV7-6 and TRBJ2-2, is GAGVSQSPRYKVTKRGQDVALRCDPISGHVSLYWYRQALGQGPEFLTYFNYEAQQDKSGLPNDRFSAERPEGSISTLTIQRTEQRDSAMYRCASSLSGNTGELFFGEGSRLTVL.

The chain carries TRBV2 and TRBJ1-5; 7 bases fit TRBD1. J lost 1 base, V lost 6 bases, and 6 bases had no gene match. Germline V gene lookup returns CDR1 SNHLY and CDR2 FYNNEI. The CDR3 totals 15 residues. Written as DNA, the CDR3 is TGTGCCAGCAGAGCTACAGGGGTAAGCAATCAGCCCCAGCATTTT. Its protein is CASRATGVSNQPQHF.

This sequence joins TRBV18 and TRBJ2-7; D is perhaps TRBD2 (6 bases). The germline V gene encodes CDR1 KGHSH and CDR2 LQKENI. This CDR3 spans 16 amino acids. The ends were cut back, 2 bases at V and 3 bases at J, with 17 bases in the middle. CDR3 sequence reads: CASSPVPPGLVYEQYF. In DNA, the CDR3 is TGTGCCAGCTCACCAGTCCCCCCGGGACTCGTCTACGAGCAGTACTTC.

The chain recombines TRBV30 with TRBJ2-7; TRBD1 matches 10 bases. After removal of 0 bases from V and 2 bases from J, the junction contained 4 bases not matched to a gene. The CDR3 totals 15 residues. Germline values: CDR1 GTSNPN, CDR2 SVGIG (reference sequence). The DNA for the CDR3 is TGTGCCTGGAGTGTACTAGGACAGGGGGCCTACGAGCAGTACTTC. Its translation is CAWSVLGQGAYEQYF.

V and J are TRBV9 and TRBJ2-2, with 9 bases lining up with TRBD1. V was pared by 0 bases and J by 3 bases, with 3 bases of the junction left unmatched. The CDR3 has 16 residues. CDR1 is SGDLS and CDR2 is YYNGEE in the germline V gene. For the CDR3, the DNA is TGTGCCAGCAGCGTAGGGGACAGGGCCTACACCGGGGAGCTGTTTTTT. Its protein is CASSVGDRAYTGELFF.

The V and J genes are TRBV9 and TRBJ1-4, with unresolved D. The CDR3 loop spans 16 amino acids. CDR1 and CDR2 from the germline V gene are SGDLS and YYNGEE. Trimming took 2 bases from V and 4 from J, leaving 15 bases between them. The CDR3 DNA reads TGTGCCAGCAGCGTTTCCTCCCATGCCTATAATGAAAAACTGTTTTTT. Translated: CASSVSSHAYNEKLFF.

The CDR3 DNA sequence: TGTGCCAGCAGGGTTGGACAGGGGGCTGAAGCTTTCTTT. Its translation: CASRVGQGAEAFF. The V gene is TRBV6-5, the J gene TRBJ1-1; 10 nucleotides agree with TRBD1. The CDR3 has 13 residues. V was pared by 6 bases and J by 6 bases, with 4 bases of the junction left unmatched. Germline V lookup: CDR1 MNHEY, CDR2 SVGAGI.

The genes are TRBV30 and TRBJ2-3, with 10 bases that match TRBD2. V lost 4 bases to trimming and J lost 6 bases; unmatched junction nucleotides: 4. This CDR3 comprises 13 residues. Germline CDR1 GTSNPN, CDR2 SVGIG (reference sequence). CDR3 sequence: CAWTSGSPDTQYF. CDR3 in DNA: TGTGCCTGGACTAGCGGGAGCCCGGATACGCAGTATTTT. The entire variable domain, with the rest obtained from reference TRBV30 and TRBJ2-3, is as follows: SQTIHQWPATLVQPVGSPLSLECTVEGTSNPNLYWYRQAAGRGLQLLFYSVGIGQISSEVPQNLSASRPQDRQFILSSKKLLLSDSGFYLCAWTSGSPDTQYFGPGTRLTVL.

The chain couples TRBV2 to TRBJ1-5; 9 bases line up with TRBD1. The CDR3 is made up of 13 amino acids. The V and J ends lost 4 bases and 5 bases, in that order; junction bases with no gene match: 0. Germline V gene lookup returns CDR1 SNHLY and CDR2 FYNNEI. As DNA, the CDR3 is TGTGCCAGCAGTGGGGACAGGGATCAGCCCCAGCATTTT. This encodes CASSGDRDQPQHF.

The chain links TRBV7-3 to TRBJ2-7, with TRBD2 matching over 10 bases. Germline V gives CDR1 SGHTA, CDR2 FQGTGA. The CDR3 consists of 15 residues. Trimming removed 3 bases from V and 4 bases from J; junction bases left unmatched: 6. As DNA, the CDR3 is TGTGCCAGCAGCTTGTCGAGCGGGAGGGGATACGAGCAGTACTTC. This sequence encodes CASSLSSGRGYEQYF.

This clone has more than one count but fewer than ten. Here the CDR3 DNA reads TGTGCCATCATGGGGGGGGGAAAATTCACAGATACGCAGTATTTT. Its translation is CAIMGGGKFTDTQYF. The chain carries TRBV10-3 and TRBJ2-3, with 7 bases lining up with TRBD2. CDR1 and CDR2 from the germline V gene are ENHRY and SYGVKD. This CDR3 spans 15 amino acids. The V segment lost 7 bases and the J segment 2 bases; nucleotides outside the gene matches: 9.